This T cell receptor beta chain was identified in a study of CD8 T cells in Susac syndrome. TCR beta from blood CD8+ and CD4+ T cells was sequenced. It was with random hexamers that roughly 0.5 to 1 ug RNA was reverse transcribed. TCR beta CDR3 was amplified by immunoSEQ covering 54 Vbeta and 13 Jbeta. TCRdb re-derived calls from the immunoSEQ multiplex PCR reads in MiXCR, one entry per CDR3 protein. The data hold approximately 120,000 distinct CDR3 sequences, with 80% to 95% observed a single time. The CDR3 sequence is 13 residues long. The sample comprised CD8+ T cells from PBMCs. This receptor was taken from a human donor with multiple sclerosis. This rearrangement joins TRBV1 to TRBJ1-2; the table's D call, TRBD1, has no DNA check behind it. TRBV1 is an annotated pseudogene. The CDR3 DNA sequence: TGCACCAGCAGCCAATCAGGGATACGGGGCTACACCTTC. Its protein is CTSSQSGIRGYTF.